Below, 6 T cell receptor beta chains from the same sample are listed, as sequenced in a study of blood T cell repertoires in COVID-19. Sequencing was performed with immunoSEQ multiplex PCR; in TCRdb, only in-frame clones are kept and a portion is missing. The data contain 250,000 to 300,000 clones, 80% to 90% of them singletons. Sequencing used PBMCs or T cells enriched from blood (not recorded which). The receptors originated from a man aged 35-49 years who had recovered from COVID-19.

The CDR3 DNA sequence: TGTGCCACCAGCAGAGACCCTGAGACGAGGCCAGATACGCAGTATTTT. Translation gives CATSRDPETRPDTQYF. The chain combines TRBV15 with TRBJ2-3, with unresolved D. Germline V gives CDR1 LNHNV, CDR2 YYDKDF (reference sequence). Trimming cost V 0 bases and J 4 bases, with 14 bases left between them. CDR3 length equals 16 residues. The entire variable domain, with the rest obtained from reference TRBV15 and TRBJ2-3, is as follows: DAMVIQNPRYQVTQFGKPVTLSCSQTLNHNVMYWYQQKSSQAPKLLFHYYDKDFNNEADTPDNFQSRRPNTSFCFLDIRSPGLGDTAMYLCATSRDPETRPDTQYFGPGTRLTVL.

This chain links TRBV11-2 with TRBJ1-5; maybe TRBD1 (5 bases). With 5 bases removed from V and 3 bases from J, the gap between germline ends came to 14 bases. The CDR3 totals 15 residues. Germline V gene lookup returns CDR1 SGHAT and CDR2 FQNNGV. This CDR3 is CASSPGAEFNQPQHF. The CDR3 DNA is TGTGCCAGCAGCCCTGGGGCAGAATTCAATCAGCCCCAGCATTTT.

V and J are TRBV28 and TRBJ1-2, with 8 bases fitting TRBD1. V was pared by 6 bases and J by 8 bases, with 11 bases of the junction left unmatched. This CDR3 has 14 residues. CDR1 is MDHEN, CDR2 SYDVKM, per germline. CDR3 bases: TGTGCCAGCAGCCCGCCGGACAGGGCCTGGGGCTACACCTTC. Encoded protein: CASSPPDRAWGYTF.

The chain joins TRBV5-4 to TRBJ2-1, with 11 bases matching TRBD2. The germline V gene encodes CDR1 SGHNT and CDR2 YYREEE (reference sequence). The CDR3 covers 18 residues. Trimming at V came to 0 bases and at J to 0 bases, leaving 5 bases not matched to a gene. DNA of the CDR3: TGTGCCAGCAGCTTGGGACTAGCGGGATTGGGCTCCTACAATGAGCAGTTCTTC. Encoded protein: CASSLGLAGLGSYNEQFF.

The chain has TRBV9 and TRBJ2-5; a possible D gene is TRBD1 (7 bases). This CDR3 has 14 amino acids. Germline assignment: CDR1 SGDLS and CDR2 YYNGEE. The germline V and J ends were trimmed by 4 bases and 5 bases, with 15 bases remaining between them. This CDR3 is CASSPWRGRETQYF. Written as DNA, the CDR3 is TGTGCCAGCAGCCCTTGGAGGGGGCGGGAGACCCAGTACTTC. Based on the CDR3 plus reference TRBV9 and TRBJ2-5, the full variable domain is DSGVTQTPKHLITATGQRVTLRCSPRSGDLSVYWYQQSLDQGLQFLIQYYNGEERAKGNILERFSAQQFPDLHSELNLSSLELGDSALYFCASSPWRGRETQYFGPGTRLLVL.

This clone is a singleton in its sample. The rearrangement links TRBV19 to TRBJ1-5; 9 bases are a match to TRBD1. This CDR3 region has 15 residues. In germline, CDR1 is LNHDA, CDR2 SQIVND (reference sequence). Trimming cost V 6 bases and J 3 bases; bases outside gene matches: 6. CDR3 coding DNA: TGTGCCAGTAGGACCGGACAGGGGAACAATCAGCCCCAGCATTTT. This encodes CASRTGQGNNQPQHF.